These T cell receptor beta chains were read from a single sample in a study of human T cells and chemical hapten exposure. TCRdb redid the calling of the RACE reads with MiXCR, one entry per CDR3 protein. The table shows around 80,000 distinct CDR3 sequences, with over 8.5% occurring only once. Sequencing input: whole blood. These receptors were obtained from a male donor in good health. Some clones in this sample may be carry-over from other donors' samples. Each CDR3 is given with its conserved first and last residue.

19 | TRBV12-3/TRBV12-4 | CASSFGTSGVSTKAYEQYF
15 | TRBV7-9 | CASTTGAGRWNEQFF
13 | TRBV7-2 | CASRETGTGPQHF
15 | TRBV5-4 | CASSGETGLNSPLHF
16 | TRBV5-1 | CASSAGLAVTYNEQFF
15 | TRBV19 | CASSIGSGSYNEQFF
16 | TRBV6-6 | CASSYPTGTTNTEAFF
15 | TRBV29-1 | CSVEGLGESTDTQYF
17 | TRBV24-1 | CATRILGRAANTGELFF
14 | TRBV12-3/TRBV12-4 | CASSRGQDQETQYF
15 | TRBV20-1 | CSARDGRIGSYEQYF
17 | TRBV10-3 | CAISDGRLDLEGNTIYF
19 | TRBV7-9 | CASSLPRGQGEGGANVLTF
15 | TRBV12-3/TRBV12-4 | CASSSDRGSDTEAFF
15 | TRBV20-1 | CSAMDSGGAYNEQFF
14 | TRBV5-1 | CASRETGRPYEQYF
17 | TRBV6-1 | CASSERRGSAANEKLFF
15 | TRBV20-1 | CSARSLAVGTDTQYF
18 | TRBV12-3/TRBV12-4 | CASSFIMGAGVSYNEQFF
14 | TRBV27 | CASSLSAGTDTQYF
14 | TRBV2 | CASSRGQPSYEQYF
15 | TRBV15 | CATSAERTGGYEQYF
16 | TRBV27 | CASSLGLAGLRNTQYF
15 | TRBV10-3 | CAIYKPGQASDTQYF
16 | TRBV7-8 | CASSLAGRESGNTIYF
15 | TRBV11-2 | CASSSGVSGNQPQHF
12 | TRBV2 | CASSESPRLQHF
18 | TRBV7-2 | CASSFRGGAGYSNQPQHF
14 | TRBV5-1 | CASSLVGEGREQYF
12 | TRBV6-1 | CASSESNQPQHF
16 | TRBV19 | CASRAGTGGLHQPQHF
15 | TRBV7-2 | CASSLVGQLDEKLFF
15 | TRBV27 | CASSEERGGLETQYF
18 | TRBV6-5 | CASSYSTLTGDSGNTIYF
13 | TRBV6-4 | CASSRDSYTEAFF
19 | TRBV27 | CASSLSRQGTISGANVLTF
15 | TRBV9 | CASSVEGLGIREQFF
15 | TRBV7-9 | CASSLPQAGGTEAFF
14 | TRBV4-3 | CASSQEFRGNEAFF
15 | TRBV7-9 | CASTPRQAVTGELFF
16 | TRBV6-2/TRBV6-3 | CASSLQAPGSYNEQFF
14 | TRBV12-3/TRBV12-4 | CASSLGELNTEAFF
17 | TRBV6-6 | CASSYSGSRGVYNEQFF
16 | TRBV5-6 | CASSFGGLAGEYEQYF
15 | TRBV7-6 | CASSLVGGTTYEQYF
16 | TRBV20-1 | CSALPSGGTYYNEQFF